Presented here are 29 T cell receptor beta chains from one specimen sequenced in a study of blood T cell repertoires in COVID-19. TCRdb's copy holds only in-frame clones and misses some; the assay was immunoSEQ multiplex PCR. The repertoire holds a few hundred thousand clones, with roughly 89% as singletons. Sequenced input: peripheral blood. These receptors were taken from a man younger than 35 with COVID-19, enrolled during active disease.

The V and J genes are TRBV9 and TRBJ2-5, with TRBD2 matching 12 bases. Germline CDR1 SGDLS, CDR2 YYNGEE. The CDR3 has 16 residues. The V gene end was trimmed by 1 base and the J gene end by 4 bases; junction bases not matched to a gene: 5. This chain's CDR3 is CASSVLAGGPRETQYF. The DNA of the CDR3 is TGTGCCAGCAGCGTACTAGCGGGAGGGCCAAGAGAGACCCAGTACTTC.

This chain uses TRBV3-1 (or the pseudogene TRBV3-2) with TRBJ2-1, with 7 positions matching TRBD1. Unmatched junction bases numbered 14, after V lost 2 bases and J lost 10 bases. CDR1 is LGHDT and CDR2 is YNNKEL in the germline V gene (reference sequence). CDR3 size: 16 residues. The CDR3 DNA is TGTGCCAGCAGCCAATATGACAGGGTGGTTTTTTCGGAGCAGTTCTTC. Translated, it gives CASSQYDRVVFSEQFF.

This sequence joins TRBV7-2 and TRBJ2-7; D remains ambiguous. The V gene lost 4 bases and the J gene lost 6 bases, with 10 bases spanning the gap. The CDR3 length is 12 residues. CDR1 is SGHTA and CDR2 is FQGNSA in the germline V gene. The CDR3 protein is CASSSNRLEQYF. CDR3 DNA sequence: TGTGCCAGCAGCTCTAACCGTCTCGAGCAGTACTTC.

This clone was observed a few times. Other DNA variants within this sample encode the same CDR3. The V and J genes are TRBV3-1 (or the pseudogene TRBV3-2) and TRBJ2-2; perhaps TRBD2 as D (5 bases). The CDR3 has 15 amino acids. Between the trimmed V and J ends, which lost 4 bases and 5 bases, there was a span of 14 bases. From germline, CDR1 is LGHDT and CDR2 YNNKEL (reference sequence). CDR3 protein: CASSPRPGGTGELFF. Written as DNA, the CDR3 is TGTGCCAGCAGCCCTCGGCCAGGAGGTACCGGGGAGCTGTTTTTT.

This clone was picked up one time. V usage is TRBV28 and J usage is TRBJ1-5; tentative D call: TRBD1 (5 bases). V shed 4 bases and J shed 3 bases, with 16 bases lying between them. Germline CDR1 reads MDHEN; CDR2 reads SYDVKM. The CDR3 sequence is 16 residues long. As DNA, the CDR3 is TGTGCCAGCAGTTCCTCGGCGGGGGACGACAATCAGCCCCAGCATTTT. Protein sequence: CASSSSAGDDNQPQHF.

This chain uses TRBV5-4 with TRBJ2-2, with TRBD2 as a possible D gene (5 bases). There are 15 residues in the CDR3. Germline V lookup: CDR1 SGHNT, CDR2 YYREEE (reference sequence). V was trimmed by 4 bases and J by 0 bases, leaving 10 bases between them. The CDR3 region has the DNA TGTGCCAGCAGCAATAGCGTTACGAACACCGGGGAGCTGTTTTTT. Its protein product is CASSNSVTNTGELFF.

CDR3 region: CASRQGDRSNQPQHF. CDR3 nucleotide sequence: TGTGCCAGCAGACAGGGCGATCGAAGCAATCAGCCCCAGCATTTT. This chain links TRBV2 with TRBJ1-5; possibly TRBD1 for D (6 bases). The CDR3 has 15 amino acids. V dropped 6 bases and J dropped 1 base, with 13 bases sitting between them. CDR1 and CDR2 (germline): SNHLY, FYNNEI.

The genes are TRBV7-3 and TRBJ2-4; D might be TRBD1 (5 bases). Germline-derived CDR1 and CDR2 are SGHTA and FQGTGA. The CDR3 has 15 residues. The germline V and J ends were trimmed by 4 bases and 3 bases, with 13 bases remaining between them. The DNA for the CDR3 is TGTGCCAGCAGCTCCCAGGGCAGGGACAAAAACATTCAGTACTTC. Translating gives CASSSQGRDKNIQYF.

The genes are TRBV4-2 and TRBJ1-4; possibly TRBD1 for D (6 bases). The CDR3 loop spans 16 amino acids. Germline-derived CDR1 and CDR2 are LGHNA and YNFKEQ. Trimming removed 0 bases from V and 1 base from J, with 9 bases in between. CDR3: CASSQDLQGTNEKLFF. The CDR3, as DNA: TGTGCCAGCAGCCAAGATTTACAGGGAACTAATGAAAAACTGTTTTTT.

This rearrangement joins TRBV5-1 to TRBJ1-5; 7 bases are a match to TRBD1. The CDR3 extends over 15 amino acids. V lost 1 base and J lost 6; bases outside the gene matches: 7. The germline V gene encodes CDR1 SGHRS and CDR2 YFSETQ. The DNA for the CDR3 is TGCGCCAGCAGCTTGACAGGGGATATCGGTCAGCCCCAGCATTTT. It yields the protein CASSLTGDIGQPQHF.

The chain is built from TRBV7-9 and TRBJ1-1; D call uncertain. V lost 3 bases and J lost 6, with 5 bases in between. In germline, CDR1 is SEHNR, CDR2 FQNEAQ (reference sequence). The CDR3 is 11 residues long. The CDR3 region is CASSFGAEAFF. CDR3 DNA: TGTGCCAGCAGCTTCGGGGCTGAAGCTTTCTTT. The whole variable domain, filled in from reference TRBV7-9 and TRBJ1-1, reads DTGVSQNPRHKITKRGQNVTFRCDPISEHNRLYWYRQTLGQGPEFLTYFQNEAQLEKSRLLSDRFSAERPKGSFSTLEIQRTEQGDSAMYLCASSFGAEAFFGQGTRLTVV.

The gene calls are TRBV12-3 or TRBV12-4 and TRBJ1-4, with D possibly matching TRBD1 (6 bases). CDR3 length equals 13 residues. V shed 5 bases and J shed 7 bases, with 11 bases lying between them. The CDR3 reads CASSPGHFEKLFF. CDR3 in DNA: TGTGCCAGCAGTCCGGGACACTTTGAAAAACTGTTTTTT.

The chain has TRBV19 and TRBJ2-2; TRBD1 might be the D (6 bases). Between the trimmed V and J ends, which lost 3 bases and 7 bases, there was a span of 12 bases. CDR1 LNHDA and CDR2 SQIVND come from the germline V gene (reference sequence). The CDR3 length is 14 residues. CDR3 sequence: CASSMGARGGELFF. CDR3 in DNA: TGTGCCAGTAGTATGGGGGCTCGGGGCGGGGAGCTGTTTTTT.

This sequence joins TRBV6-5 and TRBJ1-5; tentatively, D is TRBD1 (5 bases). This CDR3 is built from 15 residues. Germline CDR1 and CDR2: MNHEY and SVGAGI. V was cut by 4 bases and J by 5 bases, with 15 bases left in between. As DNA, the CDR3 is TGTGCCAGCAGTTCTGACGGCGGGGGGGATCAGCCCCAGCATTTT. It specifies CASSSDGGGDQPQHF.

This chain uses TRBV11-2 with TRBJ2-5; TRBD2 matches at 7 bases. This CDR3 region has 16 residues. Germline lookup yields CDR1 SGHAT and CDR2 FQNNGV. V lost 1 base to trimming and J lost 2 bases; unmatched junction nucleotides: 7. As DNA, the CDR3 is TGTGCCAGCAGCTTAGGTAGCCGGGGGGTTCAAGAGACCCAGTACTTC. Residues: CASSLGSRGVQETQYF.

The V call is TRBV27, the J call TRBJ2-3; D is uncertain. Trimming cost V 0 bases and J 0 bases, with 4 bases left between them. Germline V gene sequence: CDR1 MNHEY, CDR2 SMNVEV (reference sequence). The CDR3 runs to 14 residues. The CDR3 nucleotides are TGTGCCAGCAGTTTATCACTAAGCACAGATACGCAGTATTTT. Translation: CASSLSLSTDTQYF.

The chain carries TRBV2 and TRBJ1-2; D call uncertain. The V gene's germline CDR1 is SNHLY and CDR2 FYNNEI. Trimming left V 3 bases short and J 5 bases short, with 10 bases between. The CDR3 is 13 residues long. This chain's CDR3 is CASSDSRGYGYTF. Here the CDR3 DNA reads TGTGCCAGCAGTGACAGTCGAGGGTATGGCTACACCTTC.

The chain combines TRBV15 with TRBJ2-7; the D gene is possibly TRBD1 (5 bases). The CDR3 has 15 residues. Germline CDR1 and CDR2: LNHNV and YYDKDF (reference sequence). The V and J ends lost 0 bases and 3 bases respectively, with 12 bases between them. The CDR3: CATSRDGTGNYEQYF. The CDR3 nucleotides are TGTGCCACCAGCAGAGATGGTACAGGTAACTACGAGCAGTACTTC.

CDR3 sequence (DNA): TGCGCCAGCAGCTTTACCAGCGGGGGATTATACAATGAGCAGTTCTTC. Translation: CASSFTSGGLYNEQFF. The chain has TRBV5-1 and TRBJ2-1; the match to TRBD2 covers 8 bases. Germline assignment: CDR1 SGHRS and CDR2 YFSETQ. This CDR3 is built from 16 residues. The V segment lost 2 bases and the J segment 4 bases; nucleotides outside the gene matches: 8.

The rearrangement joins TRBV4-1 to TRBJ1-6, with TRBD1 matching over 8 bases. Germline CDR1 MGHRA, CDR2 YSYEKL. The CDR3 runs to 15 residues. V trimming: 3 bases; J trimming: 5 bases; junction bases outside the gene matches: 3. The CDR3 DNA follows: TGCGCCAGCAGCCAGTACAGGGGGAATAATTCACCCCTCCACTTT. This codes for CASSQYRGNNSPLHF.

The rearrangement joins TRBV10-3 to TRBJ2-2; D not certain. Per the germline V gene, CDR1 is ENHRY and CDR2 is SYGVKD. Trimming stripped 9 bases from V and 5 bases from J, with 10 bases between. The CDR3 is 12 residues long. The CDR3 DNA follows: TGTGCCATGCGAGCCTTTACCGGGGAGCTGTTTTTT. It encodes CAMRAFTGELFF.

The CDR3 is CASSQDIGGELFF. In nucleotides, the CDR3 is TGTGCCAGCAGCCAAGATATCGGGGGGGAGCTGTTTTTT. J is TRBJ2-2 and V is TRBV3-1 (or the pseudogene TRBV3-2); D is unresolved. Germline V CDR1 and CDR2: LGHDT, YNNKEL (reference sequence). The CDR3 has 13 amino acids. V shed 0 bases and J shed 8 bases, with 7 bases lying between them.

This chain uses TRBV19 with TRBJ2-2, with 8 bases aligning to TRBD1. CDR1 LNHDA and CDR2 SQIVND come from the germline V gene (reference sequence). CDR3 length: 14 amino acids. Unmatched junction bases numbered 4, after V lost 4 bases and J lost 6 bases. The CDR3 sequence is CASSNQGAAGELFF. Here the CDR3 DNA reads TGTGCCAGTAGTAACCAGGGGGCCGCCGGGGAGCTGTTTTTT.

The V and J genes are TRBV9 and TRBJ2-6; 8 bases are shared with TRBD1. CDR1 SGDLS and CDR2 YYNGEE come from the germline V gene. The CDR3 has 18 residues. V shed 4 bases, J shed 2 bases, and the junction held 11 bases outside the gene matches. DNA for the CDR3: TGTGCCAGCAGCCCAGATCCCTTACAGGGGGCTGGGGCCAACGTCCTGACTTTC. Protein product: CASSPDPLQGAGANVLTF.

The chain combines TRBV30 with TRBJ1-2, with 8 bases lining up with TRBD1. J was trimmed by 2 bases and V by 8 bases; bases with no gene match: 10. Germline CDR1 and CDR2: GTSNPN and SVGIG (reference sequence). CDR3 length equals 14 residues. CDR3 protein: CAAQFRQGNYGYTF. The CDR3 DNA reads TGTGCCGCCCAATTCCGACAGGGGAACTATGGCTACACCTTC.

This clone was seen once. The chain carries TRBV12-3 or TRBV12-4 and TRBJ1-2; the D gene is possibly TRBD1 (6 bases). The CDR3 contains 12 residues. V lost 5 bases and J 4 bases, leaving 8 bases between the germline ends. Here the CDR3 reads CASSRDIYGYTF. The CDR3 bases are TGTGCCAGCAGTCGGGACATCTATGGCTACACCTTC.

The CDR3 DNA reads TGTGCCAGCAGCCCGGTGAGGCTAGCGGGAGATGTGGATACGCAGTATTTT. This codes for CASSPVRLAGDVDTQYF. The chain joins TRBV3-1 (or the pseudogene TRBV3-2) to TRBJ2-3, with 10 bases aligning to TRBD2. Germline CDR1 LGHDT, CDR2 YNNKEL (reference sequence). V lost 4 bases, J lost 6 bases, and 13 bases stayed unmatched. This CDR3 contains 17 residues.

This chain connects TRBV11-2 to TRBJ2-5, with 8 bases fitting TRBD1. Germline CDR1 is SGHAT and CDR2 is FQNNGV. CDR3 size: 15 residues. V lost 5 bases to trimming and J lost 3 bases; unmatched junction nucleotides: 8. CDR3 amino acids: CASSNRDRQKETQYF. As DNA, the CDR3 is TGTGCCAGCAGCAACCGGGACAGGCAGAAAGAGACCCAGTACTTC. The whole variable domain, remainder taken from reference TRBV11-2 and TRBJ2-5, is EAGVAQSPRYKIIEKRQSVAFWCNPISGHATLYWYQQILGQGPKLLIQFQNNGVVDDSQLPKDRFSAERLKGVDSTLKIQPAKLEDSAVYLCASSNRDRQKETQYFGPGTRLLVL.

The chain links TRBV25-1 to TRBJ1-2, with a tentative D call TRBD1 (6 bases). This CDR3 is 13 amino acids long. Germline V CDR1 and CDR2: MGHDK, SYGVNS. Trimming took 6 bases from V and 3 from J, leaving 11 bases between them. DNA of the CDR3: TGTGCCAGCAGGGGTCAGGGGTACTATGGCTACACCTTC. Translation gives CASRGQGYYGYTF.